This TCR beta chain was sequenced for a study of graft-versus-host responses after intestinal transplantation. Germline V gives CDR1 MNHNY, CDR2 SVGAGI (reference sequence). V lost 5 bases and J 2 bases, leaving 9 bases between the germline ends. The CDR3 is 13 residues long. Assay: immunoSEQ multiplex PCR; the TCRdb copy retains only in-frame clones and omits some. The sample contains over 85,000 clones, 90% to 95% of which appear only once. On this clone itself: The target antigen is unknown.

The material was unstimulated CD8+ T cells sorted from spleen or lymph node cells, obtained before intestinal transplant. The rearrangement links TRBV6-6 to TRBJ2-5, with D maybe TRBD2 (6 bases). The sequence derives from a human donor who received an intestinal transplant. CDR3 protein: CASSPSAQETQYF. CDR3 in DNA: TGTGCCAGCAGTCCTAGCGCGCAAGAGACCCAGTACTTC.